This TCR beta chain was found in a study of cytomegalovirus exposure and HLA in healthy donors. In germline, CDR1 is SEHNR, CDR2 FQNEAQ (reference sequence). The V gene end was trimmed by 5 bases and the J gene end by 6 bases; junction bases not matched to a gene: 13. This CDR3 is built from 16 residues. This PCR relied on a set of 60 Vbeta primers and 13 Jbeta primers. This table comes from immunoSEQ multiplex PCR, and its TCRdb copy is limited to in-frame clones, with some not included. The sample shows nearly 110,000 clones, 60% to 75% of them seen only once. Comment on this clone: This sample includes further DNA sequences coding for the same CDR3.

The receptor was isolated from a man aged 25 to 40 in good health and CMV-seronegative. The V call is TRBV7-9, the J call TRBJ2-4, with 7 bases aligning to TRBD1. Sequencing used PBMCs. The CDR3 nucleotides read TGTGCCAGCAGCACCTCGACAGGGCTGGTGGGAAACATTCAGTACTTC. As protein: CASSTSTGLVGNIQYF.